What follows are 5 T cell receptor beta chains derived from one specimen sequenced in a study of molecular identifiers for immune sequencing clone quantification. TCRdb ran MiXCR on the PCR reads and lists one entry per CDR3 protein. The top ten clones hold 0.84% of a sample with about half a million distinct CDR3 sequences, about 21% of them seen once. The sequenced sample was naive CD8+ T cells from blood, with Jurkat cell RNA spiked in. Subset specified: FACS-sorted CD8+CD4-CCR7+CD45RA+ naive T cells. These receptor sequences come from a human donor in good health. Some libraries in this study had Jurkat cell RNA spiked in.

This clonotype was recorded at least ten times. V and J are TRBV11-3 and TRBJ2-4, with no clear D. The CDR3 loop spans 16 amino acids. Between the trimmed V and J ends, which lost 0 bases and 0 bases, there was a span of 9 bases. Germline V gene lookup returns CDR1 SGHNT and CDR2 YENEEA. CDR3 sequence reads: CASSLDKLQAKNIQYF. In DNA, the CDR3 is TGTGCCAGCAGCTTAGATAAACTGCAAGCCAAAAACATTCAGTACTTC.

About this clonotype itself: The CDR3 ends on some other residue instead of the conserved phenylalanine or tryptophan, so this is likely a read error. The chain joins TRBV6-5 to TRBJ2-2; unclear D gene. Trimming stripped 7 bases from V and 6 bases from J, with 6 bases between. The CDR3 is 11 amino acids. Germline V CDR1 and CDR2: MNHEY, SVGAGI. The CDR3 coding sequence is TGTGCCAGCACCCAAGCCGGGGAGCTGTTTTCT. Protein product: CASTQAGELFS.

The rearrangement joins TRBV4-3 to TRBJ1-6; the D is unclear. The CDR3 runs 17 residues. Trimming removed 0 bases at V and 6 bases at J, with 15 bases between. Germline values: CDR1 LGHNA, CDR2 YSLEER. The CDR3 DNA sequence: TGCGCCAGCAGCCAAGATGTATCGGGCGCAGCTAATTCACCCCTCCACTTT. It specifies CASSQDVSGAANSPLHF.

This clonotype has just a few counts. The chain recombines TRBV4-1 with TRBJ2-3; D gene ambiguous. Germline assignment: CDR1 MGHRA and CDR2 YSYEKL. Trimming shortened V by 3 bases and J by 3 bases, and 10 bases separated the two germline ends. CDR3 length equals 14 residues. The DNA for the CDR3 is TGCGCCAGCAGCCAGGCGAAACGGACAGATACGCAGTATTTT. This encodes CASSQAKRTDTQYF.

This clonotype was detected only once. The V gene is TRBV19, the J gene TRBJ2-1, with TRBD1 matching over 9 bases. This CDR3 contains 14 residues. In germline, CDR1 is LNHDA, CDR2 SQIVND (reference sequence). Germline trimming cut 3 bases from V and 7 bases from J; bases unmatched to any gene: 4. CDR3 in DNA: TGTGCCAGTAGTATGACAGGGGGTCTGAATGAGCAGTTCTTC. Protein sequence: CASSMTGGLNEQFF.